This record covers a single T cell receptor (beta chain). What it binds is not known. Germline V gene sequence: CDR1 SGHTA, CDR2 FQGNSA. Trimming at V came to 5 bases and at J to 1 base, leaving 5 bases not matched to a gene. This CDR3 is built from 15 residues. This entry comes from a study of shared clonotypes between healthy human individuals. Study observations and caveats: Clonotype sharing among the donors was expected to vary with sequencing depth. Between a few donors, naive CD4 clonotypes were shared at a level of around 5.2%. A generally larger estimated richness was seen in naive subsets than in memory subsets.

Tens of thousands of T cell genomes (approximately 0.2 ug DNA) went into each sorted-subset replicate. The repertoire was sequenced with immunoSEQ multiplex PCR; TCRdb's copy has only in-frame clones and lacks some. The sample records about 680,000 clones, under 80% being singletons. The sequenced material came from memory CD4+ T cells sorted from blood. Subset in this sample: CD45RA-negative fraction. The sequence derives from a woman aged 25 to 39 in good health. The rearrangement uses TRBV7-2 and TRBJ2-7; 10 bases are shared with TRBD2. The CDR3 DNA follows: TGTGCCAGCAGCGGGGGTAGCGGGAGGTCCTACGAGCAGTACTTC. Translating it yields CASSGGSGRSYEQYF.